These 15 T cell receptor beta chains were all obtained from the same sample, sequenced in a study of T cell repertoires in cytomegalovirus infection. Their antigen targets remain unknown. Each CDR3 protein is one row after TCRdb ran MiXCR on the reads. The sample lists approximately 34,000 distinct CDR3 sequences, roughly 49% occurring once. Sequenced here: CD8+ T cells from cultured PBMCs, sampled from culture after CMV antigen stimulation. The receptors derive from a human donor in good health (CMV status not recorded). Some clones in this sample may be carry-over from other donors' samples.

This chain joins TRBV28 and TRBJ2-7; 10 nucleotides line up with TRBD2. Germline V lookup: CDR1 MDHEN, CDR2 SYDVKM. Unmatched junction bases numbered 11, after V lost 4 bases and J lost 5 bases. The CDR3 contains 16 residues. Here the CDR3 DNA reads TGTGCCAGCAGTTCAGCGGGAGGGCCTGTTATTGACGAGCAGTACTTC. Protein product: CASSSAGGPVIDEQYF.

This chain connects TRBV7-9 to TRBJ2-7; 7 bases line up with TRBD2. The length of the CDR3 is 16 residues. Germline CDR1 SEHNR, CDR2 FQNEAQ (reference sequence). The V segment lost 1 base and the J segment 0 bases; nucleotides outside the gene matches: 6. The CDR3: CASSLVSGAHSYEQYF. In DNA form, the CDR3 reads TGTGCCAGCAGCTTAGTCAGCGGGGCCCACTCCTACGAGCAGTACTTC. The full variable domain, in which reference TRBV7-9 and TRBJ2-7 provide the parts outside the CDR3, is DTGVSQNPRHKITKRGQNVTFRCDPISEHNRLYWYRQTLGQGPEFLTYFQNEAQLEKSRLLSDRFSAERPKGSFSTLEIQRTEQGDSAMYLCASSLVSGAHSYEQYFGPGTRLTVT.

V is TRBV12-3 or TRBV12-4 and J is TRBJ1-4, with TRBD1 identical over 9 bases. With V trimmed by 5 bases and J by 8 bases, 12 bases remained unmatched. The CDR3 spans 16 residues. CDR3 sequence: CASSPPRTGEGEKLFF. CDR3 coding DNA: TGTGCCAGCAGTCCGCCCCGGACAGGGGAGGGGGAAAAACTGTTTTTT.

The chain carries TRBV25-1 and TRBJ1-4; D not certain. CDR3 length: 15 amino acids. Deletions cut 5 bases from V and 7 bases from J, with 17 bases between. The V gene's germline CDR1 is MGHDK and CDR2 SYGVNS. CDR3: CASSPKGSAGEKLFF. CDR3 bases: TGTGCCAGCAGTCCGAAGGGCTCGGCGGGTGAAAAACTGTTTTTT.

This chain joins TRBV25-1 and TRBJ2-4; perhaps D is TRBD1 or TRBD2 (6 bases each). V lost 1 base and J lost 3, with 10 bases in between. Per the germline V gene, CDR1 is MGHDK and CDR2 is SYGVNS. The CDR3 totals 15 residues. CDR3 in DNA: TGTGCCAGCAGTGAATGGGGGGCCAACAAAAACATTCAGTACTTC. The encoded protein is CASSEWGANKNIQYF.

This clonotype appeared once. An end of the junction differs from the germline gene, which may be a read error. The chain couples TRBV4-2 to TRBJ1-2; D is unresolved. Germline lookup yields CDR1 LGHNA and CDR2 YNFKEQ. The length of the CDR3 is 14 residues. The CDR3 sequence: CSSSQDDTRDGYTF. CDR3 nucleotide sequence: TGTTCCAGCAGCCAAGATGATACACGTGATGGCTACACCTTC.

The rearrangement links TRBV25-1 to TRBJ1-1; D unresolved. V was clipped by 3 bases and J by 0 bases, with 2 bases between them. The CDR3 consists of 12 residues. Germline assignment: CDR1 MGHDK and CDR2 SYGVNS. This CDR3 is CASSEMNTEAFF. The DNA of the CDR3 is TGTGCCAGCAGTGAGATGAACACTGAAGCTTTCTTT.

J is TRBJ2-2 and V is TRBV7-3; 7 nucleotides align to TRBD1. After removal of 5 bases from V and 2 bases from J, the junction contained 8 bases not matched to a gene. CDR1 SGHTA and CDR2 FQGTGA come from the germline V gene. The CDR3 has 16 amino acids. CDR3 loop: CASSPETGINTGELFF. CDR3 bases: TGTGCCAGCAGCCCGGAGACAGGGATAAACACCGGGGAGCTGTTTTTT.

The rearrangement uses TRBV20-1 and TRBJ2-7, with 7 bases lining up with TRBD1. This CDR3 is 14 amino acids long. Germline V gives CDR1 DFQATT, CDR2 SNEGSKA (reference sequence). V lost 4 bases and J lost 2; bases outside the gene matches: 8. CDR3 amino acids: CSATYRGTTYEQYF. As DNA, the CDR3 is TGCAGTGCTACCTACAGGGGAACCACCTACGAGCAGTACTTC.

This clonotype was counted ten times or more. The chain links TRBV28 to TRBJ1-4; D remains ambiguous. Germline assignment: CDR1 MDHEN and CDR2 SYDVKM. V was clipped by 5 bases and J by 10 bases, with 11 bases between them. The CDR3 runs 12 residues. The CDR3 protein is CASSPPRGKLFF. The CDR3 DNA reads as TGTGCCAGCAGTCCTCCGCGGGGAAAACTGTTTTTT.

This clonotype was counted a single time. V is TRBV28 and J is TRBJ2-7; D not resolved. CDR1 and CDR2 (germline): MDHEN, SYDVKM. V lost 3 bases and J 3 bases, leaving 12 bases between the germline ends. The CDR3 contains 14 residues. Here the CDR3 DNA reads TGTGCCAGCAGTTTCGGTGGAGCGCTCTACGAGCAGTACTTC. It yields the protein CASSFGGALYEQYF.

The rearrangement links TRBV5-1 to TRBJ1-2; D remains unclear. V was trimmed by 0 bases and J by 2 bases, leaving 8 bases between them. CDR1 is SGHRS, CDR2 YFSETQ, per germline. This CDR3 is 14 amino acids long. The CDR3 region is CASSLAGRNYGYTF. For the CDR3, the DNA is TGCGCCAGCAGCTTGGCCGGGAGAAACTATGGCTACACCTTC. Based on the CDR3 plus reference TRBV5-1 and TRBJ1-2, the full variable domain is KAGVTQTPRYLIKTRGQQVTLSCSPISGHRSVSWYQQTPGQGLQFLFEYFSETQRNKGNFPGRFSGRQFSNSRSEMNVSTLELGDSALYLCASSLAGRNYGYTFGSGTRLTVV.

This rearrangement joins TRBV7-6 to TRBJ2-5; 11 bases align to TRBD2. The CDR3 has 14 residues. Trimming removed 5 bases from V and 5 bases from J; junction bases left unmatched: 4. Germline V gives CDR1 SGHVS, CDR2 FNYEAQ. CDR3 nucleotides: TGTGCCAGCAGCACTAGCGGGAGTGCGGAGACCCAGTACTTC. Its protein is CASSTSGSAETQYF.

The chain is built from TRBV10-2 and TRBJ2-1; D is undetermined. With 8 bases removed from V and 9 bases from J, the gap between germline ends came to 20 bases. CDR1 and CDR2 from the germline V gene are WSHSY and SAAADI. CDR3 length equals 14 residues. CDR3 in amino acids: CASVPVAYWSEQFF. The CDR3 DNA reads TGCGCCAGCGTTCCGGTCGCCTACTGGAGTGAGCAGTTCTTC.

The J gene is TRBJ2-5, the V gene TRBV7-2; 12 positions agree with TRBD2. Germline values: CDR1 SGHTA, CDR2 FQGNSA. The CDR3 sequence is 16 residues long. Trimming at V came to 5 bases and at J to 6 bases, leaving 10 bases not matched to a gene. CDR3 nucleotide sequence: TGTGCCAGCAGCCCCCGGACTAGCGGGACTTTAAAGACCCAGTACTTC. The encoded protein is CASSPRTSGTLKTQYF.